The 29 T cell receptor beta chains reported below all come from one sample, sequenced in a study of shared clonotypes between healthy human individuals. TCRdb's copy holds only in-frame clones and misses some; the assay was immunoSEQ multiplex PCR. Of around 990,000 clones listed, approximately 80% are singletons. Sequenced input: memory CD4+ T cells from PBMCs. Subset given: CD45RA-negative fraction. These receptors were collected from a young man in good health. Some clones in this sample may be carry-over from other donors' samples.

Concerning this clone itself: The same CDR3 can be traced to other DNA sequences in this sample. The chain links TRBV7-9 to TRBJ2-3; 12 nucleotides match TRBD2. The V gene end was trimmed by 5 bases and the J gene end by 0 bases; junction bases not matched to a gene: 3. This CDR3 spans 16 amino acids. The germline V gene encodes CDR1 SEHNR and CDR2 FQNEAQ (reference sequence). The CDR3 DNA reads TGTGCCAGCAGCCCGGGGACTAGCGGGAGCACAGATACGCAGTATTTT. It is translated as CASSPGTSGSTDTQYF.

The chain recombines TRBV27 with TRBJ2-7; D unclear. Between the trimmed V and J ends, which lost 6 bases and 6 bases, there was a span of 12 bases. Germline CDR1 reads MNHEY; CDR2 reads SMNVEV (reference sequence). The CDR3 has 12 amino acids. The chain's CDR3 is CASRLSPGEQYF. The CDR3, as DNA: TGTGCCAGCAGACTTAGTCCCGGCGAGCAGTACTTC.

The J gene is TRBJ1-4, the V gene TRBV6-1; D remains ambiguous. The CDR3 extends over 14 amino acids. V was clipped by 2 bases and J by 8 bases, with 12 bases between them. CDR1 and CDR2 from the germline V gene are MNHNS and SASEGT. The CDR3 loop reads CASSERARGEKLFF. Written as DNA, the CDR3 is TGTGCCAGCAGTGAAAGGGCTCGAGGGGAAAAACTGTTTTTT.

V gene TRBV30 combines with J gene TRBJ2-1, with 9 positions matching TRBD2. The CDR3 runs 12 residues. CDR1 and CDR2 from the germline V gene are GTSNPN and SVGIG (reference sequence). The CDR3 DNA reads as TGTGTCGCGACTAGCGGTTACAATGAGCAGTTCTTC. This translates into CVATSGYNEQFF.

The chain recombines TRBV7-9 with TRBJ2-1, with D perhaps TRBD1 (6 bases). Germline V gives CDR1 SEHNR, CDR2 FQNEAQ (reference sequence). Trimming left V 0 bases short and J 8 bases short, with 14 bases between. The length of the CDR3 is 15 residues. The CDR3 coding sequence is TGTGCCAGCAGCTTAGCGGGGGCCCGGATCGATGAGCAGTTCTTC. This codes for CASSLAGARIDEQFF.

This clone appeared a few times. This sequence joins TRBV6-4 and TRBJ1-2; a possible D gene is TRBD1 (5 bases). The germline gives CDR1 MRHNA, CDR2 SNTAGT. With 1 base removed from V and 4 bases from J, the gap between germline ends came to 13 bases. This CDR3 has 15 residues. The CDR3 here is CASSDFDRGGYGYTF. The DNA of the CDR3 is TGTGCCAGCAGTGACTTCGATAGGGGAGGCTATGGCTACACCTTC.

This clone has just a few counts. The CDR3 sequence: CASSESTGGTEAFF. DNA of the CDR3: TGCGCCAGCAGTGAGTCGACGGGCGGCACTGAAGCTTTCTTT. This chain uses TRBV10-1 with TRBJ1-1; no clear D gene. Germline loops: CDR1 WNHNN, CDR2 SYGVQD (reference sequence). The CDR3 runs 14 residues. V dropped 0 bases and J dropped 4 bases, with 9 bases sitting between them.

A word on this clone: A much more abundant neighbour one base away suggests this may be a read error. Within the sample, other DNA sequences also encode this same CDR3. The chain's CDR3 is CAWSHGSRETQYF. For the CDR3, the DNA is TGTGCCTGGAGTCACGGCAGCCGGGAGACCCAGTACTTC. This chain links TRBV30 with TRBJ2-5, with D uncertain. CDR3 length equals 13 residues. The germline CDR1 and CDR2 sequences are GTSNPN and SVGIG (reference sequence). V lost 2 bases to trimming and J lost 5 bases, with 12 bases between them.

The rearrangement joins TRBV6-4 to TRBJ1-1; D is possibly TRBD1 (6 bases). Germline assignment: CDR1 MRHNA and CDR2 SNTAGT. V was shortened by 4 bases and J by 4 bases, with 10 bases between the two germline ends. The length of the CDR3 is 13 residues. The CDR3, as DNA: TGTGCCAGCAGTGCTCAGGGGACCACTGAAGCTTTCTTT. Translation: CASSAQGTTEAFF.

The table lists this clone with a few counts. The chain recombines TRBV11-3 with TRBJ1-4; TRBD1 matches at 8 bases. J gave up 10 bases and V 5 bases, and 3 bases lay outside the gene matches. CDR1 and CDR2 from the germline V gene are SGHNT and YENEEA. The length of the CDR3 is 12 residues. CDR3 coding DNA: TGTGCCAGCAGCGGACAGGGCGGAAAACTGTTTTTT. Protein: CASSGQGGKLFF.

The V call is TRBV7-9, the J call TRBJ1-4; the D is unclear. The V end was cut by 4 bases, the J end by 4 bases, with 13 bases between. Looked up from germline, CDR1 is SEHNR and CDR2 is FQNEAQ (reference sequence). CDR3 size: 15 residues. The CDR3 spells CASSSWTAYNEKLFF. CDR3 bases: TGTGCCAGCAGCTCCTGGACTGCTTATAATGAAAAACTGTTTTTT.

The chain has TRBV29-1 and TRBJ2-5; either TRBD1 or TRBD2 may supply D (7 bases each). The CDR3 runs 12 residues. Looked up from germline, CDR1 is SQVTM and CDR2 is ANQGSEA. The germline V and J ends were trimmed by 3 bases and 7 bases, with 12 bases remaining between them. The DNA for the CDR3 is TGCAGCGTTGACAGGGGGGGCTTGACCCAGTACTTC. Protein: CSVDRGGLTQYF.

The CDR3 reads CASSLGGRTQETQYF. Here the CDR3 DNA reads TGTGCCAGCAGCTTGGGAGGGCGGACACAAGAGACCCAGTACTTC. The rearrangement uses TRBV5-4 and TRBJ2-5; D tentatively fits TRBD1 or TRBD2 (5 bases each). Germline CDR1 is SGHNT and CDR2 is YYREEE (reference sequence). This CDR3 has 15 amino acids. The V and J ends lost 0 bases and 2 bases respectively, with 11 bases between them.

The rearrangement uses TRBV4-1 and TRBJ1-1; D gene unclear. Germline CDR1 is MGHRA and CDR2 is YSYEKL. Between the trimmed V and J ends, which lost 5 bases and 0 bases, there was a span of 13 bases. This CDR3 comprises 15 residues. The CDR3 sequence: CASSSLGRLNTEAFF. The CDR3 DNA follows: TGCGCCAGCAGCTCGCTCGGACGGCTGAACACTGAAGCTTTCTTT.

V and J are TRBV30 and TRBJ2-1; a weak D match, TRBD1 (5 bases). Germline V CDR1 and CDR2: GTSNPN, SVGIG (reference sequence). The CDR3 has 14 amino acids. The V gene lost 4 bases and the J gene lost 0 bases, with 10 bases spanning the gap. CDR3 in amino acids: CAWTGSSSYNEQFF. DNA for the CDR3: TGTGCCTGGACAGGGTCGAGCTCCTACAATGAGCAGTTCTTC.

Regarding this clone: Additional DNA sequences in this sample encode the identical CDR3. J is TRBJ1-5 and V is TRBV6-6; TRBD1 might be the D (5 bases). V was clipped by 6 bases and J by 1 base, with 7 bases between them. The CDR3 runs to 13 residues. CDR1 is MNHNY and CDR2 is SVGAGI in the germline V gene (reference sequence). CDR3 residues: CASRRQSNQPQHF. CDR3 nucleotides: TGTGCCAGCAGAAGACAGAGCAATCAGCCCCAGCATTTT.

The J gene is TRBJ1-1, the V gene TRBV7-2; tentative D call: TRBD1 (6 bases). Trimming left V 3 bases short and J 4 bases short, with 9 bases between. Germline V lookup: CDR1 SGHTA, CDR2 FQGNSA. The CDR3 is made up of 13 amino acids. The CDR3 region has the DNA TGTGCCAGCAGCTTCACAGGGTTCACTGAAGCTTTCTTT. Amino acids: CASSFTGFTEAFF.

CDR3 bases: TGTGCCAGCAGCGGTGGGACGGAAAATTTCTACGAGCAGTACTTC. It specifies CASSGGTENFYEQYF. This chain links TRBV7-9 with TRBJ2-7; either TRBD1 or TRBD2 may fit D (5 bases each). Trimming cost V 5 bases and J 3 bases, with 17 bases left between them. Germline CDR1 SEHNR, CDR2 FQNEAQ (reference sequence). The CDR3 sequence is 15 residues long.

J is TRBJ2-6 and V is TRBV27, with TRBD1 matching 11 bases. The junction had 12 bases not matched to a gene; V was cut back by 8 bases and J by 0 bases. Germline V gives CDR1 MNHEY, CDR2 SMNVEV (reference sequence). CDR3 length: 19 residues. CDR3 nucleotides: TGTGCCAGCGCCCCACACGGGACAGGGGGAAACTCTGGGGCCAACGTCCTGACTTTC. Amino acid sequence: CASAPHGTGGNSGANVLTF.

Points on this clone: A single base separates this from a much larger clone, so it may be a read error. The rearrangement uses TRBV5-8 and TRBJ2-5; 7 bases are a match to TRBD1. This CDR3 is 14 amino acids long. The germline V gene has CDR1 SGHTS and CDR2 YDEGEE. CDR3 sequence (DNA): TGTGCCAGCAGCCAGGGACAGATCCAAAAGACCCAGTACTTC. Translating it yields CASSQGQIQKTQYF.

CDR3 in amino acids: CASSLTNGVSNQPQHF. CDR3 in DNA: TGCGCCAGCAGCCTGACTAATGGAGTTAGCAATCAGCCCCAGCATTTT. The chain couples TRBV4-1 to TRBJ1-5; D not resolved. The V gene lost 4 bases and the J gene lost 0 bases, with 13 bases spanning the gap. Germline V lookup: CDR1 MGHRA, CDR2 YSYEKL. This CDR3 comprises 16 residues.

V gene TRBV27 combines with J gene TRBJ1-2; unclear D gene. The CDR3 contains 16 residues. Germline V CDR1 and CDR2: MNHEY, SMNVEV (reference sequence). V was pared by 0 bases and J by 1 base, with 12 bases between. Here the CDR3 reads CASSLSYRESNYGYTF. The CDR3 DNA sequence: TGTGCCAGCAGTTTATCGTATCGGGAAAGTAACTATGGCTACACCTTC.

The chain is built from TRBV5-4 and TRBJ2-7, with D possibly being TRBD1 (6 bases). CDR1 is SGHNT and CDR2 is YYREEE in the germline V gene (reference sequence). Trimming removed 4 bases at V and 3 bases at J, with 17 bases between. The CDR3 contains 15 residues. This CDR3 is CASSPSGQRDYEQYF. The CDR3 nucleotides read TGTGCCAGCAGCCCGTCTGGACAGCGAGACTACGAGCAGTACTTC.

A single count supports this clone. V usage is TRBV5-4 and J usage is TRBJ2-5; TRBD2 aligns across 10 bases. V dropped 5 bases and J dropped 5; count of bases not matched to a gene: 9. The CDR3 totals 15 residues. Germline V gives CDR1 SGHNT, CDR2 YYREEE (reference sequence). Here the CDR3 reads CASSVGVSGRETQYF. The DNA for the CDR3 is TGTGCCAGCAGTGTTGGGGTTAGCGGGAGGGAGACCCAGTACTTC.

Only a few counts were recorded for this clone. This chain links TRBV19 with TRBJ1-5, with 7 nucleotides matching TRBD1. The CDR3 contains 16 residues. Trimming cost V 7 bases and J 2 bases; bases outside gene matches: 11. Germline lookup yields CDR1 LNHDA and CDR2 SQIVND (reference sequence). Written as DNA, the CDR3 is TGTGCCAGTAATAAACAGGGGATCCTCGGCAATCAGCCCCAGCATTTT. It encodes CASNKQGILGNQPQHF.

This clone has more than one count but fewer than ten. The chain has TRBV28 and TRBJ2-3, with a possible D match to TRBD1 (6 bases). Germline V lookup: CDR1 MDHEN, CDR2 SYDVKM. CDR3 length: 14 residues. The V and J ends lost 5 bases and 2 bases respectively, with 11 bases between them. In DNA form, the CDR3 reads TGTGCCAGCAGTCGAGCAGGGGCCACAGATACGCAGTATTTT. It codes for CASSRAGATDTQYF. The complete variable domain, with remaining parts taken from reference TRBV28 and TRBJ2-3, reads DVKVTQSSRYLVKRTGEKVFLECVQDMDHENMFWYRQDPGLGLRLIYFSYDVKMKEKGDIPEGYSVSREKKERFSLILESASTNQTSMYLCASSRAGATDTQYFGPGTRLTVL.

There are a few counts of this clone. The chain joins TRBV30 to TRBJ1-1; no clear D gene. CDR1 and CDR2 from the germline V gene are GTSNPN and SVGIG (reference sequence). V shed 5 bases and J shed 0 bases, with 4 bases lying between them. The CDR3 has 11 amino acids. This chain's CDR3 is CAWAVNTEAFF. The CDR3, as DNA: TGTGCCTGGGCGGTGAACACTGAAGCTTTCTTT.

The V gene is TRBV30, the J gene TRBJ1-5; D perhaps matches TRBD1 (5 bases). This CDR3 comprises 15 residues. V dropped 2 bases and J dropped 4 bases, with 15 bases sitting between them. CDR1 and CDR2 (germline): GTSNPN, SVGIG (reference sequence). The CDR3 coding sequence is TGTGCCTGGAGTCCCCGGGGGGAGGGGAATCAGCCCCAGCATTTT. Amino acids: CAWSPRGEGNQPQHF.

Comment on this clone: Without the conserved terminal phenylalanine or tryptophan, this CDR3 likely stems from a read error. The chain couples TRBV5-1 to TRBJ1-1; 9 nucleotides match TRBD1. Germline loops: CDR1 SGHRS, CDR2 YFSETQ. This CDR3 has 14 amino acids. With V trimmed by 4 bases and J by 6 bases, 7 bases remained unmatched. The CDR3 protein is CASSMGQGFPEAFS. Written as DNA, the CDR3 is TGCGCCAGCAGCATGGGACAGGGTTTCCCTGAAGCTTTCTCT.